A single sample gave rise to the 4 T cell receptor beta chains below, sequenced in a study of technical replicates of blood from a few donors. Profiling relied on immunoSEQ multiplex PCR, and the TCRdb table lists in-frame clones only, not all of them. The sample contains 75,000 to 100,000 clones, roughly 95% of which appear only once. What was sequenced was T cells isolated from PBMCs. The source is a human donor in good health.

The V gene is TRBV5-6, the J gene TRBJ2-6, with 7 positions matching TRBD2. The CDR3 contains 18 residues. Germline CDR1 SGHDT, CDR2 YYEEEE. The J segment lost 1 base and the V segment lost 4 bases, leaving 11 bases of the junction unmatched. The CDR3 DNA is TGTGCCAGCAGCCGGACCGGGGGGTTGCTTTCTGGGGCCAACGTCCTGACTTTC. This codes for CASSRTGGLLSGANVLTF.

This chain joins TRBV7-2 and TRBJ2-2, with TRBD2 identical over 10 bases. Germline V gene sequence: CDR1 SGHTA, CDR2 FQGNSA. CDR3 length: 15 amino acids. Trimming took 1 base from V and 6 from J; bases not matched to a gene: 2. The DNA for the CDR3 is TGTGCCAGCAGCTTAGGGCTAGCGGGAGCCGGGGAGCTGTTTTTT. It translates to CASSLGLAGAGELFF.

This chain links TRBV6-4 with TRBJ2-7, with 11 bases fitting TRBD2. V lost 3 bases, J lost 5 bases, and 0 bases stayed unmatched. This CDR3 has 13 residues. The V gene's germline CDR1 is MRHNA and CDR2 SNTAGT. This chain's CDR3 is CASSELAGDEQYF. For the CDR3, the DNA is TGTGCCAGCAGTGAACTAGCGGGAGACGAGCAGTACTTC.

V is TRBV20-1 and J is TRBJ2-7; D not certain. The CDR3 is 10 amino acids. Between the trimmed V and J ends, which lost 0 bases and 7 bases, there was a span of 4 bases. The germline gives CDR1 DFQATT, CDR2 SNEGSKA (reference sequence). The CDR3 bases are TGCAGTGCTAGAGATATGGAGCAGTACTTC. It codes for CSARDMEQYF.